The text below deals with one T cell receptor (beta chain). Its antigen remains undetermined. Qualities for individual bases were not recorded, and no much larger clone is one base off. The TCR beta CDR3 regions were amplified from the RNA transcripts. The TCR CDR3 was subjected to a first round of RT-PCR using the HTBI primer set and the Qiagen OneStep RT-PCR kit. Libraries were constructed in a second round of multiplex PCR, after which size selection and purification were carried out. Sequencing of the libraries was done on an Illumina HiSeq2000 using paired-end 100 bp reads. Regarding the original processing steps: SOAPnuke was used to process the raw data, with reads discarded if the reads contained adapters or uncalled bases, had a mean Phred below 15, or lacked an exact constant-primer or identifier match. High-quality paired reads were merged with COPE v1.2.5, and unique nucleotide sequences were defined as clonotypes. Clonotypes were aligned to IMGT TRBV, TRBD and TRBJ reference segments using MiTCR v1.1. Only V-J combinations with frequency above 0.0001, covering roughly 99% of repertoires, were analysed. A TCS score was defined as the ratio of F50 (clonal expansion) to E x V (chaos), with BLOSUM62-based TCRdist applied between CDR3 peptides within each V-J. Welch's t-statistics and random forest reduced 450 to 600 V-J features to about 13, which were used in a naive Bayes classifier (R e1071). TCRdb reprocessing: public reads trimmed at Q25 with fastp, clones called with MiXCR, in-frame beta chains kept. Each entry is one CDR3 protein sequence, shown with its most common DNA and genes. TCRdb, not the original authors, processed these V and J calls. The sample data list about 550,000 distinct CDR3 sequences, and less than 25% of these were observed just once. 26% of the sample goes to the ten largest clones.

The source of the sample is a study of T cells in Graves' hyperthyroidism and ophthalmopathy (dated by TCRdb to 2018 to 2020). Broadly, across the study: Peripheral blood was collected at initial diagnosis, before any treatment. TCR V-J signatures able to tell the groups apart were searched for in a discovery cohort of approximately 95 patients, of whom over 40 had Graves' ophthalmopathy and some 60 had stable Graves' hyperthyroidism. Prospective prediction of ophthalmopathy was tested in an independent validation cohort of 18 to 20 hyperthyroidism patients and 15 to 17 patients who later progressed to ophthalmopathy. The 80 to 100 discovery patients were randomly divided into training and test sets at a 7:3 ratio. Thyroid tissue and blood T-cell repertoires from about six Graves' hyperthyroidism patients were also compared in the study. After sampling, hyperthyroidism patients received methimazole starting at 30 mg daily, and ophthalmopathy patients received high-dose intravenous methylprednisolone. The paper describes TCR Vbeta CDR3 sequencing of 135 peripheral blood samples, made up of some 42 ophthalmopathy patients, some 76 hyperthyroidism patients and 17 progressor patients. Here is what the overall study found, with its caveats: Ophthalmopathy was separated from stable hyperthyroidism by a 13 V-J signature model, with around 90% sensitivity and about 81% specificity obtained in cross-validation and 80%/75% obtained in testing. Sample size was not statistically predetermined, and blinding of investigators to group allocation was not performed. Most expanded thyroid clonotypes (frequency above 0.001) were also detected in blood, suggesting blood repertoires may reflect thyroid immune responses. During validation, the model predicted progression to ophthalmopathy a median of approximately six months ahead of onset, with almost 71% sensitivity and 72% to 80% specificity.

Stable Graves' hyperthyroidism was defined as no progression to ophthalmopathy during 18 months of follow-up. Hyperthyroidism patients were aged 18 to 65 years and newly diagnosed, with disease duration of less than 2 months. The study excluded patients with uncontrolled infections, other autoimmune diseases, pregnancy or lactation. Clinical symptoms, serum thyroxine and TRAb, thyroid ultrasound, and orbital computed tomography formed the basis for the diagnoses. PBMCs were separated from roughly 10 ml of fresh peripheral blood using Ficoll-Paque density gradient centrifugation. Trizol reagent was used to extract total RNA, and RNA quality was then checked on an Agilent 2100 Bioanalyzer. The junction shows trimming of 2 bases on V and 4 bases on J, plus 14 bases between the germline ends. The germline V gene specifies MDHEN as CDR1 and SYDVKM as CDR2. From its cysteine to its phenylalanine, the CDR3 spans 15 amino acids. The sequence is cut down to CDR3 DNA, 45 bases in frame from base 1.

The chain was built from TRBV28 and TRBJ1-2; TRBD1 is perhaps the D gene, given 6 matching bases. The clonotype comes from a man aged 18-30 years with Graves' hyperthyroidism. Sequencing was performed on blood. The nucleotide sequence reads TGTGCCAGCAGTTTAAGGGGGGCTGGTCGCTATGGCTACACCTTC. Translated, it reads CASSLRGAGRYGYTF.